This entry concerns a single TCR beta chain. Its antigen remains unknown. A much larger clone lies one base from this, so it may be a read error. Sequencing used immunoSEQ multiplex PCR; TCRdb keeps in-frame clones, though not all of them. The sample consists of 300,000 to 350,000 clones, about 86% of them appearing once. Treatment denoted: 15 to 20 received Ad26.COV2.S at low or high dose, single or two shots; roughly 5 received placebo; per-sample allocation not given. On day 63 after the first injection, vaccine and placebo recipients gave samples. The entry originates in a study of Ad26.COV2.S vaccination and SARS-CoV-2 variants. Overall study: Donor got 5x10^10 or 1x10^11 viral particles of Ad26.COV2.S.

Findings and limits, study-wide: Measures of TCR breadth and depth may have fallen short of total T cell responses. Reportedly, after vaccination the spike-specific CD8+ and CD4+ T cell responses displayed substantial breadth.

There are 11 residues in the CDR3. The germline V gene has CDR1 LGHDT and CDR2 YNNKEL (reference sequence). V was cut by 2 bases and J by 6 bases, with 1 base left in between. The V gene is TRBV3-1 (or the pseudogene TRBV3-2), the J gene TRBJ2-2; no clear D. The source was peripheral blood, collected in a trial of Ad26.COV2.S vaccine versus placebo. This TCR was recovered from a person aged 18-60 years who received the Ad26.COV2.S COVID-19 vaccine or a placebo. CDR3 sequence (DNA): TGTGCCAGCAGCCAATCCGGGGAGCTGTTTTTT. Its protein product is CASSQSGELFF.